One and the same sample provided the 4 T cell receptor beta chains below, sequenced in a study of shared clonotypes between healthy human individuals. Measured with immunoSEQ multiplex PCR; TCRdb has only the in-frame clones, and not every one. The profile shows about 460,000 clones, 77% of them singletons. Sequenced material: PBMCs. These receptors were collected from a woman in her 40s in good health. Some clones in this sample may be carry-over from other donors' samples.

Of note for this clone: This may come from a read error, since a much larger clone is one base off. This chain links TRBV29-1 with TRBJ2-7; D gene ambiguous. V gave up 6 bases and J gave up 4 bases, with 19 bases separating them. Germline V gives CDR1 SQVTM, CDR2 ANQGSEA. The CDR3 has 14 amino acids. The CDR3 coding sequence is TGCAGCGTCGAGCTGTGTCACCGAGGTTACGAGCAGTACTTC. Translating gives CSVELCHRGYEQYF.

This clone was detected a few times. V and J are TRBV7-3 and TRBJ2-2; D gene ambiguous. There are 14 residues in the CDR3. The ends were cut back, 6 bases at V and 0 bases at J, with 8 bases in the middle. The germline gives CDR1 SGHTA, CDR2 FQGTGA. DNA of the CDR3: TGTGCCAGCAGACCCAAGTCGAACACCGGGGAGCTGTTTTTT. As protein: CASRPKSNTGELFF.

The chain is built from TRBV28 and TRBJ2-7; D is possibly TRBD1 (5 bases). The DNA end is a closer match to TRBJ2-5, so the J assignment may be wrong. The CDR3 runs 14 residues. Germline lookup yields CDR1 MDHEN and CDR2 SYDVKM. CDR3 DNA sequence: TGTGCCAGCAGCGCTCTCGCAGGGTGGGAGACCCAGTACTTC. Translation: CASSALAGWETQYF.

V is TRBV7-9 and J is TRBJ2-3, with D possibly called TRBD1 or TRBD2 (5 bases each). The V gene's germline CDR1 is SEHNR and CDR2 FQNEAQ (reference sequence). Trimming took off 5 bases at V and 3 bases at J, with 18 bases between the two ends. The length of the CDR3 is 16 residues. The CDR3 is CASSTPGPRRTDTQYF. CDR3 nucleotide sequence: TGTGCCAGCAGCACACCGGGACCACGTAGAACAGATACGCAGTATTTT.